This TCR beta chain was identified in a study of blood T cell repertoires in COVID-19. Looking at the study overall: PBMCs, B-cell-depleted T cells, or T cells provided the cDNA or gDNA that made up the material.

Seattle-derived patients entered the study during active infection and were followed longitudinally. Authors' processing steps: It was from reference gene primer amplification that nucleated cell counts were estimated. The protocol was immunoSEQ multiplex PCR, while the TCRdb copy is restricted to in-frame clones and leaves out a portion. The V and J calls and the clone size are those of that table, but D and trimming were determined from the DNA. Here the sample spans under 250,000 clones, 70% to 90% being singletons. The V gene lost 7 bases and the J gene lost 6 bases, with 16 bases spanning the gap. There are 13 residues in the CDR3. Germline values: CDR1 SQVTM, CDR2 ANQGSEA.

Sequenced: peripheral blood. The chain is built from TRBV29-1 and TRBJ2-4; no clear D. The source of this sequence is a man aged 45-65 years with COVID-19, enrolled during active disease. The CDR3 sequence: CSAETASGNIQYF. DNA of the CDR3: TGCAGCGCGGAAACCGCGTCGGGAAACATTCAGTACTTC.